This is a list of T cell receptor beta chains from one sample in a study of blood T cell repertoires in COVID-19. Profiling relied on immunoSEQ multiplex PCR, and the TCRdb table lists in-frame clones only, not all of them. Among fewer than 250,000 clones, roughly 90% were seen once, and the ten largest hold over 7%. The sample taken for sequencing was PBMCs or T cells enriched from blood (not recorded which). The receptors originated from a woman under 30 who had recovered from COVID-19. The CDR3 runs from the conserved cysteine through the conserved F or W. A D gene is named only where the DNA matches it firmly. For some rows the clone size is stated as once, few or many, or as a class when expanded; others skip it.

V gene	J gene	D gene	clone size	CDR3 protein	CDR3 DNA
TRBV27	TRBJ2-1	TRBD1	-	CASALSPGQGYSHEQFF	TGTGCCAGCGCCCTTTCCCCGGGACAGGGGTATTCCCATGAGCAGTTCTTC
TRBV19	TRBJ1-1	TRBD1	once	CASSTPGQTTEAFF	TGTGCCAGTAGTACTCCGGGACAGACGACTGAAGCTTTCTTT
TRBV5-5	TRBJ2-6	-	-	CASSSGGGSGANVLTF	TGTGCCAGCAGCTCGGGGGGCGGCTCTGGGGCCAACGTCCTGACTTTC
TRBV19	TRBJ2-7	-	-	CASSMGQSYEQYF	TGTGCCAGTAGTATGGGGCAGAGCTACGAGCAGTACTTC
TRBV27	TRBJ2-7	TRBD1	few	CASRDRGGLYYEQYF	TGTGCCAGCAGGGACAGGGGAGGGCTTTACTACGAGCAGTACTTC
TRBV10-3	TRBJ2-3	TRBD2	-	CAIRMTSGSTDTQYF	TGTGCCATCAGAATGACTAGCGGGAGCACAGATACGCAGTATTTT
TRBV27	TRBJ2-2	TRBD2	-	CASSFIAGPNTGELFF	TGTGCCAGCAGTTTCATAGCGGGGCCGAACACCGGGGAGCTGTTTTTT
TRBV6-5	TRBJ1-1	TRBD1	-	CASGIQGGNTEAFF	TGTGCCAGCGGTATTCAGGGGGGAAACACTGAAGCTTTCTTT
TRBV19	TRBJ2-7	-	-	CASSIGRPSDEQYF	TGTGCCAGTAGTATAGGGAGGCCGAGCGACGAGCAGTACTTC
TRBV6-5	TRBJ2-2	-	-	CASSYATVGFPGELFF	TGTGCCAGCAGTTACGCGACAGTGGGGTTCCCCGGGGAGCTGTTTTTT
TRBV18	TRBJ1-6	TRBD1	-	CASSPDRGSSPLHF	TGTGCCAGCTCACCGGACAGGGGGAGTTCACCCCTCCACTTT
TRBV3-1/TRBV3-2	TRBJ2-7	-	-	CASSHLSREQYF	TGTGCCAGCAGCCACCTTAGTCGGGAGCAGTACTTC